This record concerns one T cell receptor beta chain sequence. Its cognate antigen is unknown. This specimen comes from a study of T cell responses to AZD1222 COVID-19 vaccine. This CDR3 is built from 13 residues. The germline gives CDR1 LNHDA, CDR2 SQIVND (reference sequence). The V end was cut by 8 bases, the J end by 5 bases, with 12 bases between. Study-wide results and caveats: Rises in breadth and depth of Spike-specific TCRs came after two AZD1222 doses.

TCRdb's copy holds only in-frame clones and misses some; the assay was immunoSEQ multiplex PCR. The table shows 140,000 to 150,000 clones, with about nine tenths occurring only once. This chain connects TRBV19 to TRBJ1-4; D may be TRBD1 (5 bases). This clonotype originated in an adult in good health. Here the sequenced sample was peripheral blood, taken on day 0 of AZD1222 vaccination. The CDR3 reads CASGGWENEKLFF. Written as DNA, the CDR3 is TGTGCCAGTGGGGGATGGGAAAATGAAAAACTGTTTTTT.